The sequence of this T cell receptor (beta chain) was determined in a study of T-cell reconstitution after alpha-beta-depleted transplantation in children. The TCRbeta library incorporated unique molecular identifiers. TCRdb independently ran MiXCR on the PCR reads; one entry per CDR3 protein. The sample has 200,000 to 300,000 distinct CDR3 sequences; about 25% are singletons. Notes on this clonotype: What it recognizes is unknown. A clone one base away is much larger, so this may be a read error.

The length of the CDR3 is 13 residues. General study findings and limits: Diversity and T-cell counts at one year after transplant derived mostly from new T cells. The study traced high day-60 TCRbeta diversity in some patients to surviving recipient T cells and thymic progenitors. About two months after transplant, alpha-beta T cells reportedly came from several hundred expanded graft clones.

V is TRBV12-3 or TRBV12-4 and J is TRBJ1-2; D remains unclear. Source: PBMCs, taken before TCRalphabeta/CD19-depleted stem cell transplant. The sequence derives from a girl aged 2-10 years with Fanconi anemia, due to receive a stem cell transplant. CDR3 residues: CASSPGINYGCTF. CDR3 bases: TGTGCCAGCAGTCCCGGGATTAACTATGGCTGCACCTTC.